This T cell receptor (beta chain) came from a study of T cells expressing NK-cell markers. The CDR3 length is 13 residues. Germline V gene data show CDR1 as SQVTM and CDR2 as ANQGSEA. TCRdb re-called the 5' RACE reads; one entry per CDR3 protein, DNA not given. Its table lists about 460,000 distinct CDR3 sequences. The receptor was derived from a woman aged 45-65 years in good health. The material sequenced was blood T cells: a sorted CD56 or NKG2C T cell subset, CD4+ or CD8+ T cells, or bulk PBMC T cells (not recorded which). The chain carries TRBV29-1 and TRBJ1-1; with no DNA, the TCRdb D assignment of TRBD1 cannot be verified. CDR3 sequence: CSVSQGSDTEAFF.